In its sample, the clone carrying this T cell receptor (beta chain) was seen many times. Its antigen is undetermined. The sample comes from a study of T cells in Graves' hyperthyroidism and ophthalmopathy. Uncontrolled infections, other autoimmune diseases, pregnancy or lactation led to exclusion of patients. Clinical symptoms, serum thyroxine and TRAb, thyroid ultrasound and orbital computed tomography were used for the diagnoses. RNA transcripts were the template for amplifying TCR beta CDR3 regions. Initially, a first-round RT-PCR of the TCR CDR3 employed the HTBI primer set. TCRdb re-derived calls from the multiplex PCR reads in MiXCR, one entry per CDR3 protein. The sample lists fewer than 650,000 distinct CDR3 sequences, 40% to 55% occurring once. The CDR3 is 12 amino acids. Trimming pared 9 bases from V and 10 bases from J, leaving 18 bases between. Study-level results: Blood held most thyroid clonotypes expanded above 0.001 frequency. It was a median about 6 months before onset that the model predicted ophthalmopathy.

The sample consisted of peripheral blood or thyroid tissue (not recorded which). The rearrangement uses TRBV12-3 or TRBV12-4 and TRBJ1-1; D call uncertain. The origin of this receptor is an adult woman with Graves' disease, either hyperthyroidism or ophthalmopathy (not recorded which). As DNA, the CDR3 is TGTGCCAGTAGACGAGGGCCGCGCGGAGCTTTCTTT. It yields the protein CASRRGPRGAFF.